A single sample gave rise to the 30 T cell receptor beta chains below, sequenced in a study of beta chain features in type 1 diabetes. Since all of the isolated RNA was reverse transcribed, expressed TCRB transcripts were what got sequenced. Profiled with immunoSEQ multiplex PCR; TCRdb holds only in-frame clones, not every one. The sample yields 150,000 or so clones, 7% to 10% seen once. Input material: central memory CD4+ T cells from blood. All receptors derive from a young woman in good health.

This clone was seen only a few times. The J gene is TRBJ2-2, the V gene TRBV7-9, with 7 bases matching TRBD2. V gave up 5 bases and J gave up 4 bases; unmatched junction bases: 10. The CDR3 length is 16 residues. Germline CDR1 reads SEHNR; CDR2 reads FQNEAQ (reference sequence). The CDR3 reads CASSPSGLRGTGELFF. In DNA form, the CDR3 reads TGTGCCAGCAGCCCTAGCGGACTCCGAGGCACCGGGGAGCTGTTTTTT.

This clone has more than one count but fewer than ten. The CDR3: CASSFIGGNEQFF. The CDR3 coding sequence is TGTGCCAGCAGCTTTATCGGGGGCAATGAGCAGTTCTTC. The chain links TRBV7-9 to TRBJ2-1, with a possible D match to TRBD2 (6 bases). V was clipped by 3 bases and J by 6 bases, with 9 bases between them. The germline gives CDR1 SEHNR, CDR2 FQNEAQ (reference sequence). This CDR3 comprises 13 residues.

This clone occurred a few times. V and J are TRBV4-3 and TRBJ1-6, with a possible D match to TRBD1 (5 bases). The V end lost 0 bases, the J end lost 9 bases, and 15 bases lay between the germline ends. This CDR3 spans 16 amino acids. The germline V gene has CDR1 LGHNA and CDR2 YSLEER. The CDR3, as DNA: TGCGCCAGCAGCCAAGATGCAGGGAAGGAGGGTTCACCCCTCCACTTT. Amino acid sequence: CASSQDAGKEGSPLHF.

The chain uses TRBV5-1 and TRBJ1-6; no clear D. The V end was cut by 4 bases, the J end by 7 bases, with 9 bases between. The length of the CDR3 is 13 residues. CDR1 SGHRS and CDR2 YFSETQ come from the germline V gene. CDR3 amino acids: CASSNGGNSPLHF. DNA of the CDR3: TGCGCCAGCAGCAATGGCGGGAATTCACCCCTCCACTTT.

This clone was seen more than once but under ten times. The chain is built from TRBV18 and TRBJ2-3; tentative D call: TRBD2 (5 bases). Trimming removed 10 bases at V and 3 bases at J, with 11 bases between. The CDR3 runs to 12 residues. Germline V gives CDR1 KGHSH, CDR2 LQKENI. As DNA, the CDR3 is TGTGCCACCACCGGGGAGACAGATACGCAGTATTTT. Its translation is CATTGETDTQYF.

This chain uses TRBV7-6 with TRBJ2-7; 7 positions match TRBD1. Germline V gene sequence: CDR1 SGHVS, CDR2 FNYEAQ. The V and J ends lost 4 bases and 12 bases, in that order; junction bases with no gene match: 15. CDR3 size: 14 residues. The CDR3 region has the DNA TGTGCCAGCAGCTCCGGGACAGCTACCCCTAGGCTGTACTTC. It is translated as CASSSGTATPRLYF.

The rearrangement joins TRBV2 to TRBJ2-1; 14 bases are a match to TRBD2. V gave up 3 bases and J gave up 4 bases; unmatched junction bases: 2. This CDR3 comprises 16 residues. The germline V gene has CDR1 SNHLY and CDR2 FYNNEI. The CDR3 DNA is TGTGCCAGCAGTGAGACTAGCGGGAGGGTTTACAATGAGCAGTTCTTC. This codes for CASSETSGRVYNEQFF.

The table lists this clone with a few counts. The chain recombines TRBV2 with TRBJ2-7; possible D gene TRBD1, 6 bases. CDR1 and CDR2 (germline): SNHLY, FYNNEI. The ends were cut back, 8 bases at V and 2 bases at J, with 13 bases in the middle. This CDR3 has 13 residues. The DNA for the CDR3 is TGTGCCAGCGTCTCCGGGACAACCTACGAGCAGTACTTC. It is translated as CASVSGTTYEQYF.

The CDR3 nucleotides are TGTGCCAGCAGTTACTCATACCCCGGGGGCAATCAGCCCCAGCATTTT. Translation gives CASSYSYPGGNQPQHF. The V call is TRBV6-5, the J call TRBJ1-5; no definite D call. The CDR3 runs 16 residues. V was trimmed by 0 bases and J by 2 bases, leaving 11 bases between them. Germline assignment: CDR1 MNHEY and CDR2 SVGAGI.

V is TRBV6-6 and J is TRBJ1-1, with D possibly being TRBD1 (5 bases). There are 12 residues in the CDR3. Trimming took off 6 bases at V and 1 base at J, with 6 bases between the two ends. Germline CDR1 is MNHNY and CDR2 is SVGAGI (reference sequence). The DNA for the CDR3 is TGTGCCAGCAGCGGACAGAACACTGAAGCTTTCTTT. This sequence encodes CASSGQNTEAFF.

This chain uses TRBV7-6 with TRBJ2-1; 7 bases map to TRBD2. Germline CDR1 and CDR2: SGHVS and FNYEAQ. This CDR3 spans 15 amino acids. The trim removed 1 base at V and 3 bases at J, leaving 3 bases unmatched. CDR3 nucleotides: TGTGCCAGCAGCTTAGGGACTAGGGACTACAATGAGCAGTTCTTC. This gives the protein CASSLGTRDYNEQFF.

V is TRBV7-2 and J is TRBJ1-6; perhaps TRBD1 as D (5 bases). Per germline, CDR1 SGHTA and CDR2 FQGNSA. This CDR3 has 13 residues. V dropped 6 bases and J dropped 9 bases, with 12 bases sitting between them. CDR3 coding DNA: TGTGCCAGCAGGGGGGAGGTCGGTTCACCCCTCCACTTT. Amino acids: CASRGEVGSPLHF.

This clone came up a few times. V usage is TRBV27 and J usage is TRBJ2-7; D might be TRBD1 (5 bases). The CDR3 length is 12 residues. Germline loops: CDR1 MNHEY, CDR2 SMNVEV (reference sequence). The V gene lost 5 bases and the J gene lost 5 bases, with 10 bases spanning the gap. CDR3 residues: CASSTQGNEQYF. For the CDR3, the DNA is TGTGCCAGCAGTACGCAGGGTAACGAGCAGTACTTC.

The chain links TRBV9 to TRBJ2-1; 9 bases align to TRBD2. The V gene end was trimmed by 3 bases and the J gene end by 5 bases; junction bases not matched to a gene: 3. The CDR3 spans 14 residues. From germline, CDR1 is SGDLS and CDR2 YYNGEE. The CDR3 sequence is CASSALAGNNEQFF. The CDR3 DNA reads TGTGCCAGCAGCGCCCTAGCGGGGAACAATGAGCAGTTCTTC.

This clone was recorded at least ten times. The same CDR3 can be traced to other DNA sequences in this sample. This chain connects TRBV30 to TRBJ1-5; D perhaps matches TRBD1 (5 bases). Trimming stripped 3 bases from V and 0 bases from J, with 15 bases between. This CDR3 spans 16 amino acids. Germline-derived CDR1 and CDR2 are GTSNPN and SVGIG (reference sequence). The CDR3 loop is CAWSVGGVYSNQPQHF. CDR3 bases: TGTGCCTGGAGCGTGGGGGGTGTGTATAGCAATCAGCCCCAGCATTTT.

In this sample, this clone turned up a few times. The CDR3 nucleotides are TGCGCCAGCAGCCAAGTTAAACTGCTGGACAGGTGGAGGGCACCCACCTATGGCTACACCTTC. Encoded protein: CASSQVKLLDRWRAPTYGYTF. The rearrangement joins TRBV4-1 to TRBJ1-2, with 7 bases identical to TRBD1. The V segment lost 1 base and the J segment 4 bases; nucleotides outside the gene matches: 24. From germline, CDR1 is MGHRA and CDR2 YSYEKL. CDR3 length: 21 amino acids.

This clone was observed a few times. Here the CDR3 DNA reads TGCGCCAGCAGCCAAGATCATTTCACTGAAGCTTTCTTT. Encoded protein: CASSQDHFTEAFF. This sequence joins TRBV4-3 and TRBJ1-1; D is ambiguous. The CDR3 is 13 amino acids. Trimming shortened V by 0 bases and J by 4 bases, and 6 bases separated the two germline ends. Germline CDR1 and CDR2: LGHNA and YSLEER.

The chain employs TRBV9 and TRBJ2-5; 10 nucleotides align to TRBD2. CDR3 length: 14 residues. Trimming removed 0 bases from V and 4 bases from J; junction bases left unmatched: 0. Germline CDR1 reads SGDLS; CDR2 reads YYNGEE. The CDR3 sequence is CASSVASGRETQYF. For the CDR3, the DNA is TGTGCCAGCAGCGTAGCTAGCGGGAGAGAGACCCAGTACTTC.

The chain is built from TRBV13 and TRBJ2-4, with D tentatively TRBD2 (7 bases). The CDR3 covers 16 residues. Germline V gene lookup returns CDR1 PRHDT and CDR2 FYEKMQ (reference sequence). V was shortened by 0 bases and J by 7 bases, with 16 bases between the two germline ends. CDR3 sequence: CASSLGRWGGRNIQYF. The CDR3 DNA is TGTGCCAGCAGCTTAGGCCGATGGGGGGGCCGGAACATTCAGTACTTC.

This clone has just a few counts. In DNA, the CDR3 is TGTGCCAGCAGCTTAAACGCGGGGGGGCAAGATACGCAGTATTTT. This translates into CASSLNAGGQDTQYF. This chain joins TRBV7-2 and TRBJ2-3, with 9 bases matching TRBD2. The CDR3 runs to 15 residues. In germline, CDR1 is SGHTA, CDR2 FQGNSA. The V segment lost 2 bases and the J segment 5 bases; nucleotides outside the gene matches: 5.

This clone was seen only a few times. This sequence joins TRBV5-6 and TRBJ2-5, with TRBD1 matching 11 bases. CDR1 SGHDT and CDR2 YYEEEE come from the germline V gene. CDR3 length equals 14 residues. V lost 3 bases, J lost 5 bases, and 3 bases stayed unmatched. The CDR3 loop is CASSWTGGGETQYF. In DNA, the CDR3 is TGTGCCAGCAGCTGGACAGGGGGCGGGGAGACCCAGTACTTC.

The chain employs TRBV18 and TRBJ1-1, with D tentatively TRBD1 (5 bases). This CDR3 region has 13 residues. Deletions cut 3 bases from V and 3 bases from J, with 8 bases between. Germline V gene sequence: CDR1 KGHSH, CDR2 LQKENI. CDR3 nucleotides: TGTGCCAGCTCACCGATACAGGACACTGAAGCTTTCTTT. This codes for CASSPIQDTEAFF.

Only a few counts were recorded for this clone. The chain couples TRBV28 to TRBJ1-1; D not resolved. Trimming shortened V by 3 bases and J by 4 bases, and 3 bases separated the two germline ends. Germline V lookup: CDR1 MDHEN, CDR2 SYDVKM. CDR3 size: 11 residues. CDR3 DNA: TGTGCCAGCAGTTTCATCACTGAAGCTTTCTTT. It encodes CASSFITEAFF.

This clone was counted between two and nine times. CDR3 protein: CASSYTGIQPQHF. CDR3 DNA: TGTGCCAGCAGTTATACAGGGATTCAGCCCCAGCATTTT. V is TRBV6-6 and J is TRBJ1-5, with D possibly TRBD1 on 6 matching bases. Germline CDR1 MNHNY, CDR2 SVGAGI (reference sequence). CDR3 size: 13 residues. V lost 3 bases and J 6 bases, leaving 9 bases between the germline ends.

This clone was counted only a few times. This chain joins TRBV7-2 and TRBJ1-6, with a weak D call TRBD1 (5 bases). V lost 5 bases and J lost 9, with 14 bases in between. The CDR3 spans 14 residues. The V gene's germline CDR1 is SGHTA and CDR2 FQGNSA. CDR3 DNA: TGTGCCAGCAGCGAACCCAGGGCTAGTTCACCCCTCCACTTT. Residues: CASSEPRASSPLHF.

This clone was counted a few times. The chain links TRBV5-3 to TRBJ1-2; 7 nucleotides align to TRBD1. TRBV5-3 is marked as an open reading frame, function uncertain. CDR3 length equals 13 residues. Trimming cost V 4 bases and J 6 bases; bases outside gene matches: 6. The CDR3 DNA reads TGTGCCAGAAGCCCGGGACAGCGGGATGGCTACACCTTC. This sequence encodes CARSPGQRDGYTF.

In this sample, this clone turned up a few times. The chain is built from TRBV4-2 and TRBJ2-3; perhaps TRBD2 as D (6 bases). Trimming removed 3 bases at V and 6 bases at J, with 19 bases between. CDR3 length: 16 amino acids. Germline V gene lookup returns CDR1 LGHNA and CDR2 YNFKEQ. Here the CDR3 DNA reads TGTGCCAGCAGCCAGCGTGGGGCTAGCGTGTTGGATACGCAGTATTTT. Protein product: CASSQRGASVLDTQYF.

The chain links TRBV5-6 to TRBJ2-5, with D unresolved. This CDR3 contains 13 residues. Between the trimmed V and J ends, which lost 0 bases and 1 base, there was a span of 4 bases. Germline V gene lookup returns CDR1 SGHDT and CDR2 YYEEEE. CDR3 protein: CASSLGSQETQYF. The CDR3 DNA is TGTGCCAGCAGCTTGGGTAGCCAAGAGACCCAGTACTTC.

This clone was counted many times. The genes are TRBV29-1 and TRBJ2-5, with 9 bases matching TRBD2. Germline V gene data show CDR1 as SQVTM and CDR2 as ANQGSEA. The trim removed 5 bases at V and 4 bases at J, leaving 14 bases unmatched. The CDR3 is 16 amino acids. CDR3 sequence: CSVLTTGTSPRETQYF. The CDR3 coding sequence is TGCAGCGTTCTTACCACCGGGACTAGCCCTCGAGAGACCCAGTACTTC. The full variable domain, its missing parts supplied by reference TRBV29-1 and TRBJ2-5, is SAVISQKPSRDICQRGTSLTIQCQVDSQVTMMFWYRQQPGQSLTLIATANQGSEATYESGFVIDKFPISRPNLTFSTLTVSNMSPEDSSIYLCSVLTTGTSPRETQYFGPGTRLLVL.

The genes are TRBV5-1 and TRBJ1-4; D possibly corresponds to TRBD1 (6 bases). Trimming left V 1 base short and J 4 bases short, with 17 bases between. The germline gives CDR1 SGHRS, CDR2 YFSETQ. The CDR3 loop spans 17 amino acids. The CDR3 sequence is CASSLTPPGHGNEKLFF. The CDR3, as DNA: TGCGCCAGCAGCTTGACTCCCCCGGGACACGGTAATGAAAAACTGTTTTTT.